Below are 14 T cell receptor beta chains sequenced from a single sample in a study of shared clonotypes between healthy human individuals. Sequenced by immunoSEQ multiplex PCR; TCRdb stores in-frame clones only, minus some. The sample contains under 1,100,000 clones, about 84% of which appear only once. The sample taken for sequencing was memory CD4+ T cells from PBMCs. Subset meaning: CD45RA-negative fraction. The source of these receptors is a man aged 18 to 29 in good health. Some clones in this sample may be carry-over from other donors' samples.

Concerning this clone: Germline and junction disagree at one end, which may indicate a read error. Additional DNA sequences in this sample encode the identical CDR3. The chain joins TRBV20-1 to TRBJ2-7; no definite D call. Germline V CDR1 and CDR2: DFQATT, SNEGSKA (reference sequence). The CDR3 runs 11 residues. In nucleotides, the CDR3 is TGCAGTGCCAGAGGTTCTCGGGAGCAGTACTTC. Encoded protein: CSARGSREQYF.

This clone has more than one count but fewer than ten. This chain links TRBV28 with TRBJ1-1; D perhaps matches TRBD1 (6 bases). Germline loops: CDR1 MDHEN, CDR2 SYDVKM. The CDR3 runs 14 residues. Trimming stripped 0 bases from V and 3 bases from J, with 8 bases between. The CDR3 DNA reads TGTGCCAGCAGTTTATGGGAGGGGGACACTGAAGCTTTCTTT. It yields the protein CASSLWEGDTEAFF.

CDR3 loop: CASSTGRGYGYTF. The CDR3 DNA follows: TGTGCCTCATCGACAGGGCGAGGCTATGGCTACACCTTC. The chain has TRBV30 and TRBJ1-2, with 7 bases fitting TRBD1. Germline CDR1 reads GTSNPN; CDR2 reads SVGIG (reference sequence). V lost 7 bases to trimming and J lost 4 bases; unmatched junction nucleotides: 9. The CDR3 is 13 amino acids.

This CDR3 is CASSTGTSGSIDEQFF. In DNA, the CDR3 is TGCGCCAGCAGCACTGGGACTAGCGGGAGTATCGATGAGCAGTTCTTC. V gene TRBV5-1 combines with J gene TRBJ2-1; TRBD2 aligns across 14 bases. The CDR3 covers 16 residues. Germline-derived CDR1 and CDR2 are SGHRS and YFSETQ. Trimming cost V 4 bases and J 8 bases; bases outside gene matches: 8.

The rearrangement joins TRBV18 to TRBJ2-7, with D perhaps TRBD2 (6 bases). Germline V lookup: CDR1 KGHSH, CDR2 LQKENI. V lost 6 bases, J lost 0 bases, and 12 bases lay in between. The CDR3 length is 14 residues. CDR3 region: CASSELGGSYEQYF. The CDR3 DNA follows: TGTGCCAGCTCCGAGCTGGGAGGCTCCTACGAGCAGTACTTC. Drawing the rest from reference TRBV18 and TRBJ2-7, the complete variable domain is NAGVMQNPRHLVRRRGQEARLRCSPMKGHSHVYWYRQLPEEGLKFMVYLQKENIIDESGMPKERFSAEFPKEGPSILRIQQVVRGDSAAYFCASSELGGSYEQYFGPGTRLTVT.

The chain combines TRBV18 with TRBJ2-7; 9 nucleotides align to TRBD2. CDR3 length: 16 residues. Trimming took 2 bases from V and 7 from J; bases not matched to a gene: 12. Germline CDR1 KGHSH, CDR2 LQKENI. Written as DNA, the CDR3 is TGTGCCAGCTCACCAGGAATAGCGGGAGCGCCAGGGGAGCAGTACTTC. This encodes CASSPGIAGAPGEQYF.

Comments on this clone: It may be a read error: a sequence one base away is much more abundant. The rearrangement joins TRBV7-2 to TRBJ2-1; D tentatively fits TRBD1 or TRBD2 (5 bases each). This CDR3 is built from 13 residues. Germline V lookup: CDR1 SGHTA, CDR2 FQGNSA. Trimming left V 8 bases short and J 11 bases short, with 19 bases between. The CDR3 protein is CASGPVGPGQQFF. The CDR3 coding sequence is TGTGCCAGCGGCCCAGTGGGGCCGGGACAGCAGTTCTTC.

The genes are TRBV11-3 and TRBJ2-5; D ambiguous. V dropped 5 bases and J dropped 7 bases, with 11 bases sitting between them. From germline, CDR1 is SGHNT and CDR2 YENEEA. This CDR3 is built from 12 residues. The CDR3 DNA is TGTGCCAGCAGCCACATGGAAGGGACCCAGTACTTC. Protein sequence: CASSHMEGTQYF.

The V call is TRBV6-5, the J call TRBJ1-3; D is perhaps TRBD1 (5 bases). Germline lookup yields CDR1 MNHEY and CDR2 SVGAGI. The CDR3 loop spans 16 amino acids. V was cut by 4 bases and J by 0 bases, with 13 bases left in between. CDR3 nucleotide sequence: TGTGCCAGCAGTTTAGGACAACCGGTCTCTGGAAACACCATATATTTT. Amino acid sequence: CASSLGQPVSGNTIYF.

V usage is TRBV29-1 and J usage is TRBJ1-1; D unresolved. The CDR3 sequence is 14 residues long. V lost 7 bases, J lost 3 bases, and 18 bases lay in between. The germline CDR1 and CDR2 sequences are SQVTM and ANQGSEA. CDR3 sequence reads: CSAQRQPSDTEAFF. The CDR3 region has the DNA TGCAGCGCTCAACGGCAGCCCTCGGACACTGAAGCTTTCTTT. Full variable domain (remainder filled in from reference TRBV29-1 and TRBJ1-1): SAVISQKPSRDICQRGTSLTIQCQVDSQVTMMFWYRQQPGQSLTLIATANQGSEATYESGFVIDKFPISRPNLTFSTLTVSNMSPEDSSIYLCSAQRQPSDTEAFFGQGTRLTVV.

This clone was picked up a small number of times. The J gene is TRBJ2-3, the V gene TRBV18; a possible D gene is TRBD1 (6 bases). V lost 3 bases to trimming and J lost 0 bases, with 10 bases between them. The CDR3 runs to 15 residues. Germline V lookup: CDR1 KGHSH, CDR2 LQKENI. CDR3 DNA: TGTGCCAGCTCACCGGGACATGGAAGCACAGATACGCAGTATTTT. Its protein is CASSPGHGSTDTQYF.

Only a few counts were recorded for this clone. This rearrangement joins TRBV2 to TRBJ1-2; weak D call: TRBD1 (5 bases). V was pared by 6 bases and J by 2 bases, with 13 bases between. The CDR3 contains 14 residues. Germline CDR1 reads SNHLY; CDR2 reads FYNNEI. The CDR3 sequence is CASSPSPGNYGYTF. Here the CDR3 DNA reads TGTGCCAGCAGCCCATCCCCAGGGAACTATGGCTACACCTTC.

The chain couples TRBV7-3 to TRBJ2-3; D unresolved. Trimming cost V 4 bases and J 1 base, with 12 bases left between them. CDR3 length: 15 amino acids. Per germline, CDR1 SGHTA and CDR2 FQGTGA. CDR3 region: CASSSPELGTDTQYF. CDR3 DNA: TGTGCCAGCAGCTCACCTGAATTGGGCACAGATACGCAGTATTTT.

Notes on this clone: A much larger clonotype is one base distant, so this may be a read error. At the DNA level, this CDR3 is encoded by other sequences in the same sample as well. V gene TRBV7-9 combines with J gene TRBJ1-3; D is ambiguous. V was pared by 2 bases and J by 7 bases, with 15 bases between. Looked up from germline, CDR1 is SEHNR and CDR2 is FQNEAQ (reference sequence). This CDR3 is 15 amino acids long. CDR3 residues: CASSLPYATGNTIYF. The CDR3 bases are TGTGCCAGCAGCTTACCGTACGCGACCGGCAACACCATATATTTT. Complete variable domain (other parts from reference TRBV7-9 and TRBJ1-3): DTGVSQNPRHKITKRGQNVTFRCDPISEHNRLYWYRQTLGQGPEFLTYFQNEAQLEKSRLLSDRFSAERPKGSFSTLEIQRTEQGDSAMYLCASSLPYATGNTIYFGEGSWLTVV.